This TCR beta chain was captured in a study of cytomegalovirus exposure and HLA in healthy donors. PCR amplification relied on 60 Vbeta primers (plus 13 Jbeta primers). Assay used: immunoSEQ multiplex PCR; TCRdb lists only in-frame clones, some missing. This sample's table reports around 31,000 clones. V lost 5 bases, J lost 4 bases, and 7 bases stayed unmatched. Looked up from germline, CDR1 is LNHDA and CDR2 is SQIVND (reference sequence). The CDR3 has 14 residues. As for this clone: No antigen is known for it.

Findings and limits, study-wide: A previous analysis found most TCR beta V segments productive roughly 87% or roughly 30% of the time. Reportedly, cytomegalovirus status was diagnosed with high sensitivity and specificity. A few CMV-associated chains were confirmed in vitro to be specific for CMV antigens.

The TCR originated in a female donor in good health and CMV-seronegative. V usage is TRBV19 and J usage is TRBJ1-2, with TRBD1 identical over 7 bases. The material sequenced was PBMCs. DNA for the CDR3: TGTGCCAGTAGTGTAACGGGACAGCCCTATGGCTACACCTTC. It yields the protein CASSVTGQPYGYTF.